The 18 T cell receptor beta chains presented below share a single source sample, sequenced in a study of CD8+ T cells in alopecia areata. Isolated RNA was reverse transcribed into cDNA used as the sequencing template. Measured with immunoSEQ multiplex PCR; TCRdb has only the in-frame clones, and not every one. The table lists some 200,000 clones, approximately 59% of them singletons. The sample here was CD4+ T cells sorted from blood, taken at week 0. These receptors originate from a human donor with alopecia areata.

This chain connects TRBV7-6 to TRBJ2-6; D remains ambiguous. This CDR3 has 16 residues. V gave up 1 base and J gave up 4 bases, with 11 bases separating them. The germline V gene has CDR1 SGHVS and CDR2 FNYEAQ. The CDR3 reads CASSLESGSGANVLTF. CDR3 coding DNA: TGTGCCAGCAGCTTAGAGTCAGGTTCAGGGGCCAACGTCCTGACTTTC.

This clone has just one count. The chain employs TRBV10-3 and TRBJ2-5; 9 bases are shared with TRBD1. The CDR3 loop spans 17 amino acids. Germline V lookup: CDR1 ENHRY, CDR2 SYGVKD. Trimming at V came to 5 bases and at J to 1 base, leaving 11 bases not matched to a gene. The CDR3 loop reads CAISFGTGSMVQETQYF. The DNA of the CDR3 is TGTGCCATCAGTTTTGGGACAGGGAGTATGGTCCAAGAGACCCAGTACTTC.

This clone has just one count. The V gene is TRBV27, the J gene TRBJ2-7, with a tentative D call TRBD2 (6 bases). Trimming removed 0 bases from V and 2 bases from J, with 8 bases in between. CDR3 length equals 14 residues. Per germline, CDR1 MNHEY and CDR2 SMNVEV (reference sequence). CDR3 sequence (DNA): TGTGCCAGCAGTTTATCCGGGGGACCCTACGAGCAGTACTTC. It specifies CASSLSGGPYEQYF.

This clone showed up just once. The chain combines TRBV5-6 with TRBJ1-3, with 8 bases that match TRBD1. Germline-derived CDR1 and CDR2 are SGHDT and YYEEEE. The CDR3 totals 13 residues. Trimming at V came to 7 bases and at J to 3 bases, leaving 3 bases not matched to a gene. The CDR3 DNA follows: TGTGCCAGCCAGGGGGCAGTTGGAAACACCATATATTTT. As protein: CASQGAVGNTIYF.

The rearrangement links TRBV11-2 to TRBJ2-5; D perhaps matches TRBD1 (6 bases). The length of the CDR3 is 13 residues. Deletions cut 6 bases from V and 2 bases from J, with 10 bases between. Germline V gene lookup returns CDR1 SGHAT and CDR2 FQNNGV. CDR3 sequence: CASRNRAQETQYF. In DNA, the CDR3 is TGTGCCAGCAGGAACAGGGCTCAAGAGACCCAGTACTTC.

A few counts support this clone. This chain uses TRBV20-1 with TRBJ1-4, with D uncertain. The CDR3 has 9 amino acids. Germline V gene lookup returns CDR1 DFQATT and CDR2 SNEGSKA (reference sequence). The CDR3 DNA reads as TGCAGCCAGAGGGTTGAACTGTTTTTT. Amino acids: CSQRVELFF.

The V call is TRBV7-2, the J call TRBJ2-3; D is ambiguous. The V end was cut by 5 bases, the J end by 2 bases, with 5 bases between. The CDR3 loop spans 12 amino acids. Looked up from germline, CDR1 is SGHTA and CDR2 is FQGNSA. The CDR3 protein is CASSQNTDTQYF. The CDR3 coding sequence is TGTGCCAGCAGCCAAAACACAGATACGCAGTATTTT.

Regarding this clone: Other DNA variants within this sample encode the same CDR3. J is TRBJ2-7 and V is TRBV5-1; D not resolved. The V end was cut by 0 bases, the J end by 6 bases, with 7 bases between. Germline lookup yields CDR1 SGHRS and CDR2 YFSETQ. This CDR3 has 12 amino acids. CDR3 nucleotide sequence: TGCGCCAGCAGCTTGGGTCTTCGCGAGCAGTACTTC. Translated, it gives CASSLGLREQYF.

The chain joins TRBV2 to TRBJ2-5, with D perhaps matching TRBD1 or TRBD2 (5 bases each). CDR3 length equals 13 residues. Germline V gene data show CDR1 as SNHLY and CDR2 as FYNNEI. V lost 9 bases to trimming and J lost 5 bases, with 16 bases between them. The CDR3 nucleotides are TGTGCCAGTAGGAGCCTGGGGACGGAGACCCAGTACTTC. Its protein is CASRSLGTETQYF.

The chain has TRBV4-1 and TRBJ2-2, with 9 bases aligning to TRBD1. V shed 1 base, J shed 7 bases, and the junction held 7 bases outside the gene matches. The CDR3 covers 16 residues. Germline assignment: CDR1 MGHRA and CDR2 YSYEKL. CDR3 DNA: TGCGCCAGCAGCCAAGCAGGACAGGGGCGCGGCGGGGAGCTGTTTTTT. As protein: CASSQAGQGRGGELFF.

The V call is TRBV30, the J call TRBJ2-6; no clear D gene. The germline V gene has CDR1 GTSNPN and CDR2 SVGIG (reference sequence). This CDR3 has 12 residues. Deletions cut 3 bases from V and 4 bases from J, with 4 bases between. CDR3 amino acids: CAWRLGANVLTF. Written as DNA, the CDR3 is TGTGCCTGGAGATTGGGGGCCAACGTCCTGACTTTC.

In nucleotides, the CDR3 is TGCGCCAGCAGCTGGCCGGGGAACACTGAAGCTTTCTTT. Amino acids: CASSWPGNTEAFF. The chain is built from TRBV5-1 and TRBJ1-1; D is undetermined. V lost 3 bases, J lost 1 base, and 7 bases lay in between. CDR1 SGHRS and CDR2 YFSETQ come from the germline V gene. The CDR3 contains 13 residues.

This chain links TRBV10-3 with TRBJ1-1, with TRBD1 identical over 8 bases. Germline-derived CDR1 and CDR2 are ENHRY and SYGVKD. CDR3 size: 13 residues. Germline trimming cut 7 bases from V and 4 bases from J; bases unmatched to any gene: 5. CDR3 residues: CAINPTGATEAFF. Written as DNA, the CDR3 is TGTGCCATCAATCCGACAGGGGCCACTGAAGCTTTCTTT.

A single count supports this clone. The CDR3 sequence is CASSPRGQGSSYNEQFF. The DNA of the CDR3 is TGCGCCAGCAGCCCACGGGGTCAGGGGTCCTCCTACAATGAGCAGTTCTTC. The V and J genes are TRBV4-1 and TRBJ2-1; perhaps TRBD1 as D (6 bases). V lost 4 bases to trimming and J lost 0 bases, with 16 bases between them. Germline V CDR1 and CDR2: MGHRA, YSYEKL. This CDR3 contains 17 residues.

This rearrangement joins TRBV2 to TRBJ2-3; 9 bases map to TRBD2. Germline loops: CDR1 SNHLY, CDR2 FYNNEI. This CDR3 contains 15 residues. Trimming cost V 7 bases and J 3 bases; bases outside gene matches: 8. CDR3 DNA: TGTGCCAGCACGGCGCGGGGGGGGACAACAGATACGCAGTATTTT. Protein product: CASTARGGTTDTQYF.

This sequence joins TRBV7-2 and TRBJ1-5; a weak D match, TRBD1 (6 bases). V was pared by 5 bases and J by 1 base, with 9 bases between. The germline V gene encodes CDR1 SGHTA and CDR2 FQGNSA. The CDR3 loop spans 14 amino acids. The CDR3 reads CASSPGASNQPQHF. CDR3 sequence (DNA): TGTGCCAGCAGCCCGGGGGCCAGCAATCAGCCCCAGCATTTT.

The table lists this clone with many counts. The chain links TRBV9 to TRBJ1-6; 8 positions match TRBD1. CDR1 and CDR2 from the germline V gene are SGDLS and YYNGEE. The J segment lost 7 bases and the V segment lost 2 bases, leaving 5 bases of the junction unmatched. There are 15 residues in the CDR3. CDR3 sequence (DNA): TGTGCCAGCAGCGTGGGGGGACAGGAGAATTCACCCCTCCACTTT. Amino acid sequence: CASSVGGQENSPLHF. Full variable domain (missing parts from reference TRBV9 and TRBJ1-6): DSGVTQTPKHLITATGQRVTLRCSPRSGDLSVYWYQQSLDQGLQFLIQYYNGEERAKGNILERFSAQQFPDLHSELNLSSLELGDSALYFCASSVGGQENSPLHFGNGTRLTVT.

The gene calls are TRBV29-1 and TRBJ2-4; TRBD1 agrees at 7 bases. This CDR3 is 13 amino acids long. Germline V lookup: CDR1 SQVTM, CDR2 ANQGSEA. Trimming removed 4 bases from V and 5 bases from J; junction bases left unmatched: 5. CDR3 DNA: TGCAGCGTTGTTTGGACAGGAGAAAACATTCAGTACTTC. This sequence encodes CSVVWTGENIQYF.